The entry below gives a single T cell receptor beta chain sequence along with its context. Its matching antigen is unknown. Primers included in the PCR were 60 Vbeta and 13 Jbeta primers. Assay used: immunoSEQ multiplex PCR; TCRdb lists only in-frame clones, some missing. In total, the table holds fewer than 200,000 clones. CDR3 length: 14 amino acids. CDR1 and CDR2 from the germline V gene are SEHNR and FQNEAQ (reference sequence). V was pared by 4 bases and J by 0 bases, with 10 bases between. These data belong to a study of cytomegalovirus exposure and HLA in healthy donors. Regarding the study as a whole: Later on, a genetic analysis was performed. It linked a missense variant in DCLRE1C with V- and J-gene trimming of TCR beta.

The TCR originated in a woman in her sixties in good health and CMV-seronegative. This chain uses TRBV7-9 with TRBJ2-7; D might be TRBD1 (5 bases). Specimen: PBMCs. The DNA of the CDR3 is TGTGCCAGCAGCTCGACAGTACCCTCCTACGAGCAGTACTTC. Translated: CASSSTVPSYEQYF.